Listed here are 11 T cell receptor beta chains from one sample, sequenced in a study of control samples from healthy donors and cancer patients. Produced via immunoSEQ multiplex PCR; TCRdb's table is partial and in-frame only. The table lists about 120,000 clones, about nine tenths of them singletons. Sequenced: blood. The receptors come from a man in his late teens or twenties in good health.

The CDR3 region is CASSLSGRTTGELFF. The CDR3 coding sequence is TGTGCCAGCAGCTTAAGCGGACGAACCACCGGGGAGCTGTTTTTT. The genes are TRBV5-4 and TRBJ2-2; D is possibly TRBD2 (5 bases). V was trimmed by 2 bases and J by 4 bases, leaving 12 bases between them. Per the germline V gene, CDR1 is SGHNT and CDR2 is YYREEE (reference sequence). The CDR3 is 15 residues long.

The chain joins TRBV2 to TRBJ1-2; 8 bases align to TRBD1. Germline V gene lookup returns CDR1 SNHLY and CDR2 FYNNEI. The CDR3 is 21 residues long. V dropped 2 bases and J dropped 4; count of bases not matched to a gene: 24. CDR3 protein: CASSEKGLLTGRTGISYGYTF. As DNA, the CDR3 is TGTGCCAGCAGTGAAAAGGGGCTTCTAACCGGGAGGACAGGGATTAGCTATGGCTACACCTTC. Full variable domain (rest looked up from reference TRBV2 and TRBJ1-2): EPEVTQTPSHQVTQMGQEVILRCVPISNHLYFYWYRQILGQKVEFLVSFYNNEISEKSEIFDDQFSVERPDGSNFTLKIRSTKLEDSAMYFCASSEKGLLTGRTGISYGYTFGSGTRLTVV.

The chain recombines TRBV5-1 with TRBJ2-4, with a tentative D call TRBD1 (6 bases). The germline V gene has CDR1 SGHRS and CDR2 YFSETQ. Trimming removed 3 bases from V and 7 bases from J, with 14 bases in between. CDR3 size: 14 residues. The CDR3 sequence: CASSSQGRSNIQYF. The CDR3 bases are TGCGCCAGCAGCTCACAGGGAAGGTCGAACATTCAGTACTTC. Based on the CDR3 plus reference TRBV5-1 and TRBJ2-4, the full variable domain is KAGVTQTPRYLIKTRGQQVTLSCSPISGHRSVSWYQQTPGQGLQFLFEYFSETQRNKGNFPGRFSGRQFSNSRSEMNVSTLELGDSALYLCASSSQGRSNIQYFGAGTRLSVL.

This rearrangement joins TRBV9 to TRBJ2-7, with D possibly TRBD2 on 6 matching bases. The CDR3 consists of 14 residues. CDR1 and CDR2 from the germline V gene are SGDLS and YYNGEE. The ends were cut back, 0 bases at V and 2 bases at J, with 9 bases in the middle. The CDR3 protein is CASSVAGEPYEQYF. The CDR3 DNA is TGTGCCAGCAGCGTAGCGGGGGAACCCTACGAGCAGTACTTC.

The chain uses TRBV4-1 and TRBJ1-4; D gene uncertain. Between the trimmed V and J ends, which lost 1 base and 0 bases, there was a span of 9 bases. The germline V gene has CDR1 MGHRA and CDR2 YSYEKL. CDR3 size: 16 residues. The chain's CDR3 is CASSQVGRTTNEKLFF. The CDR3 nucleotides are TGCGCCAGCAGCCAAGTAGGGAGAACAACTAATGAAAAACTGTTTTTT.

The chain links TRBV5-4 to TRBJ2-1; D is ambiguous. Germline V gene lookup returns CDR1 SGHNT and CDR2 YYREEE (reference sequence). Trimming cost V 4 bases and J 0 bases, with 11 bases left between them. The CDR3 has 15 residues. The CDR3 reads CASSPGTNSYNEQFF. Written as DNA, the CDR3 is TGTGCCAGCAGCCCCGGTACAAACTCCTACAATGAGCAGTTCTTC.

The chain employs TRBV11-2 and TRBJ2-7, with D possibly being TRBD1 (6 bases). Germline CDR1 reads SGHAT; CDR2 reads FQNNGV. The CDR3 has 15 residues. V lost 3 bases to trimming and J lost 1 base, with 13 bases between them. CDR3 coding DNA: TGTGCCAGCAGCTTTGGGACACTAAGGTCCTACGAGCAGTACTTC. It translates to CASSFGTLRSYEQYF.

V usage is TRBV7-9 and J usage is TRBJ2-1; TRBD2 aligns across 10 bases. V trimming: 5 bases; J trimming: 7 bases; junction bases outside the gene matches: 5. Germline V gene data show CDR1 as SEHNR and CDR2 as FQNEAQ (reference sequence). The CDR3 is made up of 14 amino acids. The CDR3 reads CASSLLAGANEQFF. The CDR3 region has the DNA TGTGCCAGCAGCCTCCTAGCGGGGGCAAATGAGCAGTTCTTC.

This clone was observed a handful of times. V is TRBV6-1 and J is TRBJ1-4, with a weak D call TRBD1 (5 bases). This CDR3 region has 17 residues. The germline CDR1 and CDR2 sequences are MNHNS and SASEGT. Deletions cut 3 bases from V and 2 bases from J, with 16 bases between. The CDR3 is CASSDRAGFLTNEKLFF. As DNA, the CDR3 is TGTGCCAGCAGTGACAGGGCGGGATTCTTGACTAATGAAAAACTGTTTTTT.

The chain recombines TRBV11-2 with TRBJ1-3; no clear D gene. CDR1 is SGHAT, CDR2 FQNNGV, per germline. V was pared by 1 base and J by 2 bases, with 12 bases between. The CDR3 loop spans 16 amino acids. The CDR3: CASSLVGPRAGNTIYF. The CDR3 DNA reads TGTGCCAGCAGCTTAGTTGGCCCAAGGGCTGGAAACACCATATATTTT.

The genes are TRBV5-4 and TRBJ2-5, with 7 bases fitting TRBD2. The CDR3 totals 14 residues. Germline V gene lookup returns CDR1 SGHNT and CDR2 YYREEE (reference sequence). V was clipped by 4 bases and J by 5 bases; unmatched bases: 8. The DNA of the CDR3 is TGTGCCAGCAGCCTTCCGGGGGGACTGGAGACCCAGTACTTC. Its protein product is CASSLPGGLETQYF.